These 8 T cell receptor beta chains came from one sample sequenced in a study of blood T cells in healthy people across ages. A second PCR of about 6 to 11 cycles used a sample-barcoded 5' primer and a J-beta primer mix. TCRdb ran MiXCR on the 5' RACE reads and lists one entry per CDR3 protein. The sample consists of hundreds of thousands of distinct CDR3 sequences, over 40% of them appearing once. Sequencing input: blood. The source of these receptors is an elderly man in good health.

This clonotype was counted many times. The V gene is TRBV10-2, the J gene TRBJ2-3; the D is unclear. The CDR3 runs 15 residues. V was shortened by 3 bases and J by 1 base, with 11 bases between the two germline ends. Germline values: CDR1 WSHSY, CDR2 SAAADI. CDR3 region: CASSEYVLGTDTQYF. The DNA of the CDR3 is TGCGCCAGCAGTGAATACGTTCTAGGCACAGATACGCAGTATTTT.

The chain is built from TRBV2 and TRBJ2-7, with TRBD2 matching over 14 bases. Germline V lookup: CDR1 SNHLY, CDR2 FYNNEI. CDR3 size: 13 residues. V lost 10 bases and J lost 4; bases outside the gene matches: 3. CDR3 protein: CATGTSGSYEQYF. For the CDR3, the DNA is TGTGCCACCGGGACTAGCGGGAGTTACGAGCAGTACTTC.

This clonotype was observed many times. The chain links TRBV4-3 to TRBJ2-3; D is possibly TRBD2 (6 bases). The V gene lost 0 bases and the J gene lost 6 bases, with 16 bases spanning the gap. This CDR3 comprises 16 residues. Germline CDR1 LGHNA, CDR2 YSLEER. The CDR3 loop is CASSQDPQRRADTQYF. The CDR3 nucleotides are TGCGCCAGCAGCCAAGACCCGCAAAGGAGGGCTGATACGCAGTATTTT.

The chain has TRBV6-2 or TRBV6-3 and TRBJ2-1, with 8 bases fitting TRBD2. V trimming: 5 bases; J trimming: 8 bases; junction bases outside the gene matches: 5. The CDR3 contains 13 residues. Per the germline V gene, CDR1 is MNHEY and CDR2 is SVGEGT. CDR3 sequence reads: CASSRTSSDEQFF. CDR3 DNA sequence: TGTGCCAGCAGTCGGACTAGCAGCGATGAGCAGTTCTTC.

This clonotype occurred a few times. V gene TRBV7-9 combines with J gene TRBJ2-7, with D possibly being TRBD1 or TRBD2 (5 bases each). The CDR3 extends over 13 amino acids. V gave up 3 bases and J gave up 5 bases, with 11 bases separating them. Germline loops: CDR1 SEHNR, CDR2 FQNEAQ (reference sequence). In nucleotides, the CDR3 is TGTGCCAGCAGCTTCGGCAGGGACCACGAGCAGTACTTC. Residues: CASSFGRDHEQYF.

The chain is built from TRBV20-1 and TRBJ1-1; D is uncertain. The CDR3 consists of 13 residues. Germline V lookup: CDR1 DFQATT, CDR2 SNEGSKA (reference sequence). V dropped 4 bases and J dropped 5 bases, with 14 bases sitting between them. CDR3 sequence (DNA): TGCAGTGCTAATGGAGGCGCAGGTACTGAAGCTTTCTTT. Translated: CSANGGAGTEAFF.

CDR3: CASSSRGQVYEQYF. The CDR3 coding sequence is TGTGCCAGCAGTTCAAGGGGACAGGTCTACGAGCAGTACTTC. V usage is TRBV12-3 or TRBV12-4 and J usage is TRBJ2-7; the match to TRBD1 covers 8 bases. The CDR3 has 14 amino acids. With 4 bases clipped from V and 3 bases from J, the junction kept 5 bases outside the gene matches.

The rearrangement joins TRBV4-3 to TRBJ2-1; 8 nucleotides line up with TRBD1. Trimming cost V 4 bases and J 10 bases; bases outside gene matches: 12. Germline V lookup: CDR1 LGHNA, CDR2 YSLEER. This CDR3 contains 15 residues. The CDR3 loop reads CASSLLRGGQGEQFF. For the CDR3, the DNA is TGCGCCAGCAGCCTTCTCAGGGGCGGACAGGGCGAGCAGTTCTTC.